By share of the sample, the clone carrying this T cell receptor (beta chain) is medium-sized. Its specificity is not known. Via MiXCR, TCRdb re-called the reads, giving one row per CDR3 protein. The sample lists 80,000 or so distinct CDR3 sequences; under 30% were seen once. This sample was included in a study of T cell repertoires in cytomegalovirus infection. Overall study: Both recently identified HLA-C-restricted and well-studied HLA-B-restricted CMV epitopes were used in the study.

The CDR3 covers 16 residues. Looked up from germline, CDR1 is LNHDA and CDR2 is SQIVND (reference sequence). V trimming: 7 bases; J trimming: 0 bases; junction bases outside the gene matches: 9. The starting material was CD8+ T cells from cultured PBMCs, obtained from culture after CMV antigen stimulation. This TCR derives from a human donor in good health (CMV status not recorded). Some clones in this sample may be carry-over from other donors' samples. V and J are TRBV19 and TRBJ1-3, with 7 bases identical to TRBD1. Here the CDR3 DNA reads TGTGCCAGTAAACCAGGACAGGTTTACTCTGGAAACACCATATATTTT. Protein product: CASKPGQVYSGNTIYF.